This T cell receptor beta chain was captured in a study of tumor-infiltrating lymphocytes in localized non-small cell lung cancer. Study-level information: From each patient, both tumor and uninvolved lung, non-adjacent to tumor, were sampled. Study results and limitations: Technical variation could not be separated from intratumor heterogeneity here.

V lost 1 base to trimming and J lost 3 bases, with 10 bases between them. The CDR3 has 15 residues. The germline gives CDR1 SGHTA, CDR2 FQGNSA. Clones were sequenced by immunoSEQ multiplex PCR, and TCRdb holds only the in-frame ones, with some missing. The sample shows around 10,000 clones, about 60% of them seen only once. Of note for this clone: Its antigen is currently unknown.

The sequenced material came from uninvolved lung tissue not adjacent to the tumor. The chain recombines TRBV7-2 with TRBJ2-1, with D possibly TRBD1 on 6 matching bases. The sequence was collected from a human donor with non-small cell lung cancer. The CDR3 DNA follows: TGTGCCAGCAGCTTAGAGTGGGGGCGCTACAATGAGCAGTTCTTC. It codes for CASSLEWGRYNEQFF.